These T cell receptor beta chains were read from a single sample in a study of T cells after posttransplantation cyclophosphamide. Assay used: immunoSEQ multiplex PCR; TCRdb lists only in-frame clones, some missing. The profile covers thousands of clones, none occurring a single time. This specimen consisted of PBMCs, obtained after allogeneic stem cell transplant with posttransplant cyclophosphamide. Source of these receptors: a female patient between 50 and 60 years old who received an allogeneic stem cell transplant from an unrelated donor, was CMV-positive, and had acute GVHD only. The graft donor may have given rise to some T cells. Each CDR3 is given with its conserved first and last residue. The D gene is left open where the match is weak. Clone size appears in some rows only: once, few, many, or a class for an expanded clone.

v_gene,abundance,j_gene,d_gene,CDR3aa,CDR3nt
TRBV28,many,TRBJ2-1,TRBD1,CASSWAFGQGDIDEQFF,TGTGCCAGCAGTTGGGCTTTTGGACAGGGGGATATAGATGAGCAGTTCTTC
TRBV2,many,TRBJ1-2,.,CASILEVGQSWTRYGYTF,TGTGCCAGCATCCTTGAAGTTGGGCAGAGCTGGACTAGGTATGGCTACACCTTC
TRBV9,many,TRBJ1-1,TRBD1,CASSVGLTGGGGNTEAFF,TGTGCCAGCAGCGTAGGATTGACAGGGGGTGGTGGGAACACTGAAGCTTTCTTT
TRBV7-7,many,TRBJ2-3,.,CASSLQWSTDTQYF,TGTGCTAGCAGCCTACAGTGGAGCACAGATACGCAGTATTTT
TRBV29-1,many,TRBJ2-7,TRBD1,CSVAFGQGRNDEQYF,TGCAGCGTTGCATTTGGACAGGGAAGAAACGACGAGCAGTACTTC
TRBV6-6,many,TRBJ2-3,TRBD2,CASSSTSGTTDTQYF,TGTGCCAGCAGCTCGACTAGCGGGACCACAGATACGCAGTATTTT
TRBV5-4,many,TRBJ2-3,.,CASSPTGTRSTDTQYF,TGTGCCAGCAGCCCTACCGGGACAAGAAGCACAGATACGCAGTATTTT
TRBV20-1,many,TRBJ2-1,.,CSARDLPEQFF,TGCAGTGCTAGGGACTTACCGGAGCAGTTCTTC
TRBV9,many,TRBJ1-2,.,CASSAGGGNLGYTF,TGTGCCAGCAGCGCCGGGGGGGGCAACTTAGGCTACACCTTC
TRBV7-9,many,TRBJ2-1,.,CASSLSVNEQFF,TGTGCCAGCAGCTTAAGCGTGAATGAGCAGTTCTTC
TRBV4-1,many,TRBJ2-7,.,CASSQGRQETYEQYF,TGCGCCAGCAGCCAAGGCCGACAGGAGACCTACGAGCAGTACTTC
TRBV6-5,many,TRBJ1-2,.,CASSSSWTGEGGYTF,.
TRBV4-3,medium-sized,TRBJ1-2,.,CASSQERSSRIHYTF,TGCGCCAGCAGCCAAGAGCGGTCCTCCCGAATCCACTACACCTTC
TRBV19,many,TRBJ1-5,TRBD1,CASSGTGGNQPQHF,TGTGCCAGTAGTGGCACAGGGGGCAATCAGCCCCAGCATTTT
TRBV4-3,.,TRBJ2-7,TRBD2,CASSQEPSGRAYEQYF,TGCGCCAGCAGCCAAGAACCCAGCGGGAGGGCCTACGAGCAGTACTTC
TRBV5-1,many,TRBJ2-3,.,CASSFKGSMTDTQYF,TGCGCCAGCAGCTTCAAAGGGAGTATGACAGATACGCAGTATTTT
TRBV30,many,TRBJ1-1,.,CAWSVTGLNTEAFF,TGTGCCTGGAGTGTAACCGGTTTGAACACTGAAGCTTTCTTT
TRBV5-4,few,TRBJ2-1,TRBD2,CASSLDSGSSNEQFF,TGTGCCAGCAGCTTGGATAGCGGGAGTTCAAATGAGCAGTTCTTC
TRBV9,many,TRBJ2-3,.,CASRGLSTDTQYF,TGTGCCAGCAGGGGACTGTCCACAGATACGCAGTATTTT
TRBV10-3,medium-sized,TRBJ1-2,.,CAIRPGENYGYTF,TGTGCCATCAGACCGGGGGAAAACTATGGCTACACCTTC
TRBV6-4,many,TRBJ2-3,TRBD2,CASSLLAGNTDTQYF,TGTGCCAGCAGCCTACTAGCGGGAAACACAGATACGCAGTATTTT
TRBV21-1,many,TRBJ2-5,.,CASSPPGEQETQYF,TGTGCCAGCAGCCCCCCTGGGGAGCAAGAGACCCAGTACTTC
TRBV30,many,TRBJ2-7,.,CAWSLLAGNYEQYF,TGTGCCTGGAGTCTTCTCGCGGGGAACTACGAGCAGTACTTC
TRBV18,many,TRBJ2-7,TRBD1,CASSPGGRGSEQYF,TGTGCCAGCTCACCAGGGGGCAGGGGGAGCGAGCAGTACTTC
TRBV7-8,many,TRBJ2-7,TRBD2,CASSLVALAGEQYF,TGTGCCAGCAGCTTAGTCGCCCTAGCGGGCGAGCAGTACTTC
TRBV28,many,TRBJ1-1,TRBD1,CASSEPDRRQAFF,TGTGCCAGCAGTGAACCGGACAGGCGTCAAGCTTTCTTT
TRBV6-5,many,TRBJ1-2,.,CASTTGRGGYGYTF,TGTGCCAGCACCACTGGTAGGGGCGGCTATGGCTACACCTTC
TRBV9,many,TRBJ2-2,.,CASSVDPTGSGELFF,TGTGCCAGCAGCGTAGATCCGACAGGCTCAGGGGAGCTGTTTTTT
TRBV4-3,many,TRBJ2-7,TRBD2,CASSQLGGPTSGRAYEQYF,TGCGCCAGCAGCCAACTGGGAGGACCTACTAGCGGGAGGGCCTACGAGCAGTACTTC
TRBV28,many,TRBJ1-5,.,CASRSWRVGNQPQHF,TGTGCCAGCAGGAGCTGGAGGGTTGGCAATCAGCCCCAGCATTTT
TRBV2,many,TRBJ2-2,TRBD1,CASSKPGQGVMDTGELFF,TGTGCCAGCAGTAAACCGGGACAGGGGGTAATGGACACCGGGGAGCTGTTTTTT